This is a list of T cell receptor beta chains from one sample in a study of control samples from healthy donors and cancer patients. Generated by immunoSEQ multiplex PCR, the TCRdb table keeps only in-frame clones and is missing some. The sample consists of 190,000 or so clones, about 93% of them appearing once. Sequences were obtained from blood. Source of these receptors: a young man in good health. Both conserved end residues are trimmed from each CDR3. The order of the fields is V gene, D gene, clone size, CDR3 protein. D genes are given only for firm matches. Clone size, where shown, is once, few, many, or a class for clones that have expanded.

V gene: TRBV9
D gene: TRBD2
clone size: .
CDR3 protein: ASSVATGGRSDTQY

V gene: TRBV24-1
D gene: .
clone size: .
CDR3 protein: ATSDRDENQNIQY

V gene: TRBV5-6
D gene: TRBD1
clone size: once
CDR3 protein: ASSLGRGGVVYEQY

V gene: TRBV21-1
D gene: .
clone size: once
CDR3 protein: ASSKPRQGASGNYGYT

V gene: TRBV2
D gene: TRBD1
clone size: .
CDR3 protein: ARSGTGEYEQY

V gene: TRBV12-5
D gene: .
clone size: .
CDR3 protein: ASGLFLQETQY

V gene: TRBV7-9
D gene: TRBD1
clone size: .
CDR3 protein: ASSLGQGVFNQPQH

V gene: TRBV9
D gene: .
clone size: .
CDR3 protein: ASSVAPERHNEQF

V gene: TRBV2
D gene: TRBD1
clone size: .
CDR3 protein: ASSPDRGQLAEQF

V gene: TRBV5-1
D gene: TRBD2
clone size: .
CDR3 protein: ASSLGLSGGPGETQY

V gene: TRBV4-1
D gene: TRBD2
clone size: .
CDR3 protein: ASSRQPGLAGGFYEQY

V gene: TRBV7-2
D gene: TRBD2
clone size: .
CDR3 protein: ASSLVHPSGGYLTDTQY

V gene: TRBV2
D gene: .
clone size: once
CDR3 protein: ASIRTIYTDTQY

V gene: TRBV6-5
D gene: .
clone size: .
CDR3 protein: ASRGNGGQPQH

V gene: TRBV14
D gene: .
clone size: .
CDR3 protein: ASSQDRGRRNTEAF

V gene: TRBV24-1
D gene: TRBD1
clone size: .
CDR3 protein: ATSDGTGWSTDTQY

V gene: TRBV18
D gene: .
clone size: .
CDR3 protein: ASSPIRPPDTQY

V gene: TRBV6-1
D gene: .
clone size: .
CDR3 protein: ASSEGGSTSNQPQH

V gene: TRBV5-1
D gene: TRBD1
clone size: .
CDR3 protein: ASSPRTGGGEQY

V gene: TRBV11-2
D gene: TRBD1
clone size: .
CDR3 protein: ASSADRGPFYEQY

V gene: TRBV7-2
D gene: TRBD2
clone size: .
CDR3 protein: ASTISRGGYNEQF

V gene: TRBV24-1
D gene: .
clone size: once
CDR3 protein: ATSDPLKGDTEAF

V gene: TRBV20-1
D gene: .
clone size: .
CDR3 protein: SASAKPGVTGELF

V gene: TRBV5-1
D gene: .
clone size: .
CDR3 protein: ASSLPEGGGLNTEAF

V gene: TRBV30
D gene: TRBD1
clone size: .
CDR3 protein: AWSRDRVSGETQY

V gene: TRBV5-1
D gene: .
clone size: few
CDR3 protein: ASSLTGLSGANVLT

V gene: TRBV3-1/TRBV3-2
D gene: .
clone size: .
CDR3 protein: ASSRGRHQETQY

V gene: TRBV7-2
D gene: .
clone size: once
CDR3 protein: ASSSGRMNTEAF

V gene: TRBV25-1
D gene: .
clone size: .
CDR3 protein: ASSEARGGTGELF

V gene: TRBV5-4
D gene: TRBD2
clone size: once
CDR3 protein: ASSFGASGSYEQY

V gene: TRBV14
D gene: TRBD1
clone size: few
CDR3 protein: ASSPGGLFGYT

V gene: TRBV10-3
D gene: TRBD1
clone size: .
CDR3 protein: ATTGGGTGELF

V gene: TRBV5-1
D gene: .
clone size: .
CDR3 protein: ASSPRRGAGETQY

V gene: TRBV30
D gene: .
clone size: .
CDR3 protein: AWSSPGTAIYGYT

V gene: TRBV7-3
D gene: TRBD2
clone size: .
CDR3 protein: ASSLWTSSTDTQY

V gene: TRBV6-6
D gene: TRBD1
clone size: .
CDR3 protein: ASSLVGQVSAAKNIQY

V gene: TRBV6-1
D gene: .
clone size: .
CDR3 protein: ASSEPLYTPYGYT

V gene: TRBV5-4
D gene: TRBD2
clone size: .
CDR3 protein: ASSPEPGGRDTQY

V gene: TRBV7-2
D gene: .
clone size: .
CDR3 protein: ASSFQRQETQY

V gene: TRBV5-6
D gene: .
clone size: once
CDR3 protein: ASSLPDGAYEQY

V gene: TRBV6-1
D gene: .
clone size: .
CDR3 protein: ASSEAPLDTQY

V gene: TRBV6-5
D gene: TRBD1
clone size: .
CDR3 protein: ASSSPRTGAEKLF

V gene: TRBV2
D gene: .
clone size: once
CDR3 protein: ASSLRGETQY

V gene: TRBV2
D gene: TRBD1
clone size: .
CDR3 protein: ASSLDRGPEETQY

V gene: TRBV6-1
D gene: TRBD1
clone size: .
CDR3 protein: ASSDHPGTGGNQPQH

V gene: TRBV10-3
D gene: .
clone size: .
CDR3 protein: AISGGGRNEQY

V gene: TRBV9
D gene: .
clone size: .
CDR3 protein: ASSVTPALYEQF

V gene: TRBV9
D gene: .
clone size: .
CDR3 protein: ASRDRDTGHYEQY

V gene: TRBV19
D gene: .
clone size: .
CDR3 protein: ASISGKAGWNTEAF